This is a list of T cell receptor beta chains from one sample in a study of cytomegalovirus exposure and HLA in healthy donors. Clones were sequenced by immunoSEQ multiplex PCR, and TCRdb holds only the in-frame ones, with some missing. The sample records roughly 100,000 clones, 12% being singletons. The sequencing input was PBMCs. Every receptor here comes from a man aged 40-49 years in good health and CMV-seropositive. Each CDR3 is given with its conserved first and last residue. The order of the fields is D gene, clone size, J gene, V gene, CDR3 protein, CDR3 DNA. D genes are given only for firm matches. For some rows the clone size is stated as once, few or many, or as a class when expanded; others skip it.

-	few	TRBJ2-5	TRBV11-2	CASSLGGDFSETQYF	TGTGCCAGCAGCTTAGGGGGGGACTTCTCGGAGACCCAGTACTTC
-	-	TRBJ2-5	TRBV5-1	CASSRDSQETQYF	TGCGCCAGCAGTCGGGACTCACAAGAGACCCAGTACTTC
-	-	TRBJ2-1	TRBV6-5	CASSLQFF	TGTGCCAGCAGTTTACAGTTCTTC
-	-	TRBJ2-7	TRBV5-8	CASSLGEPGQVGYEQYF	TGTGCCAGCAGCTTGGGAGAACCCGGACAAGTTGGCTACGAGCAGTACTTC
TRBD1	-	TRBJ1-4	TRBV7-2	CASSPGQGAPEKLFF	TGTGCCAGCAGCCCGGGACAGGGGGCGCCTGAAAAACTGTTTTTT
-	-	TRBJ2-7	TRBV19	CASSMGTFSYEQYF	TGTGCCAGTAGTATGGGGACATTCTCCTACGAGCAGTACTTC
-	-	TRBJ2-2	TRBV9	CASSVDGRAHGELFF	TGTGCCAGCAGCGTAGATGGCAGGGCGCACGGGGAGCTGTTTTTT
TRBD2	-	TRBJ2-5	TRBV30	CAWSVGTSGSRETQYF	TGTGCCTGGAGTGTAGGGACTAGCGGGAGTCGGGAGACCCAGTACTTC
TRBD1	-	TRBJ2-5	TRBV18	CASSPPGQYQETQYF	TGTGCCAGCTCACCACCGGGACAGTACCAAGAGACCCAGTACTTC
-	-	TRBJ1-1	TRBV5-1	CASSLETIAMNTEAFF	TGCGCCAGCAGCTTGGAGACAATCGCAATGAACACTGAAGCTTTCTTT
TRBD1	-	TRBJ1-5	TRBV19	CASTLRPQGRNQPQHF	TGTGCCAGTACCCTCCGACCACAGGGGCGGAATCAGCCCCAGCATTTT
TRBD2	-	TRBJ2-7	TRBV4-1	CASSQGAGTSGRHEQYF	TGCGCCAGCAGCCAAGGAGCCGGGACTAGCGGGAGACACGAGCAGTACTTC
-	few	TRBJ2-6	TRBV4-1	CASSQSPVLSSGANVLTF	TGCGCCAGCAGCCAATCTCCAGTACTAAGCTCTGGGGCCAACGTCCTGACTTTC
-	-	TRBJ1-5	TRBV6-6	CASSPNRVLSNQPQHF	TGTGCCAGCAGTCCTAACAGGGTCCTTAGCAATCAGCCCCAGCATTTT
-	few	TRBJ1-2	TRBV14	CASSQGAGGAYGYTF	TGTGCCAGCAGCCAAGGCGCCGGGGGGGCCTATGGCTACACCTTC
TRBD2	few	TRBJ2-1	TRBV25-1	CASSVDSSGRGQQFF	TGTGCCAGCAGTGTTGACTCCAGCGGGAGGGGCCAGCAGTTCTTC
TRBD2	few	TRBJ2-2	TRBV2	CASRVSGTNTGELFF	TGTGCCAGCAGAGTTAGCGGGACTAACACCGGGGAGCTGTTTTTT
-	few	TRBJ1-2	TRBV29-1	CSGGKGDGYTF	TGCAGCGGGGGAAAGGGAGATGGCTACACCTTC
-	few	TRBJ2-5	TRBV6-5	CASSSTPGLMEETQYF	TGTGCCAGCAGTTCAACTCCGGGACTGATGGAAGAGACCCAGTACTTC
-	many	TRBJ2-1	TRBV11-3	CASSLTLAGEQFF	TGTGCCAGCAGCTTAACTCTGGCGGGTGAGCAGTTCTTC
TRBD2	few	TRBJ2-1	TRBV6-4	CASSRGTSGDNEQFF	TGTGCCAGCAGTCGTGGGACTAGCGGGGACAATGAGCAGTTCTTC
-	-	TRBJ1-1	TRBV6-1	CASSVLGGNTEAFF	TGTGCCAGCAGTGTCCTAGGGGGGAACACTGAAGCTTTCTTT
-	-	TRBJ2-7	TRBV6-1	CASSVTASYEQYF	TGTGCCAGCAGCGTGACAGCCTCCTACGAGCAGTACTTC
TRBD1	few	TRBJ2-5	TRBV2	CASSGDRGRETQYF	TGTGCCAGCAGTGGGGACAGGGGGCGGGAGACCCAGTACTTC
TRBD1	-	TRBJ2-1	TRBV5-1	CASSSTGNLGHEQFF	TGCGCCAGCAGCTCGACAGGGAACCTTGGGCATGAGCAGTTCTTC
-	-	TRBJ1-1	TRBV7-9	CASSFRYTEAFF	TGTGCCAGCAGCTTCAGATACACTGAAGCTTTCTTT
-	many	TRBJ2-7	TRBV7-2	CASSLAGGSYEQYF	TGTGCCAGCAGCTTAGCAGGGGGCTCCTACGAGCAGTACTTC
-	few	TRBJ2-5	TRBV28	CASSSLGETQYF	TGTGCCAGCAGTTCCCTCGGAGAGACCCAGTACTTC
-	few	TRBJ1-3	TRBV6-6	CASRQGPGNTIYF	TGTGCCAGCAGACAGGGACCGGGAAACACCATATATTTT
-	few	TRBJ1-2	TRBV29-1	CSVDREGEDGYTF	TGCAGCGTTGACCGGGAGGGAGAAGATGGCTACACCTTC
TRBD2	few	TRBJ2-7	TRBV11-2	CASSPPSGRALYEQYF	TGTGCCAGCAGCCCACCTAGCGGGAGGGCCCTCTACGAGCAGTACTTC
TRBD1	few	TRBJ2-5	TRBV6-5	CASIGDSLQETQYF	TGTGCCAGCATAGGGGACAGCCTCCAAGAGACCCAGTACTTC
-	-	TRBJ2-7	TRBV5-1	CASSLEGWREQYF	TGCGCCAGCAGCTTGGAGGGGTGGCGAGAGCAGTACTTC
-	few	TRBJ2-3	TRBV7-7	CASSRDFTDTQYF	TGTGCCAGCAGCCGGGACTTCACAGATACGCAGTATTTT
-	few	TRBJ2-1	TRBV4-1	CASSPGGGRIFYNEQFF	TGCGCCAGCAGCCCCGGCGGCGGGCGGATATTCTACAATGAGCAGTTCTTC
TRBD1	few	TRBJ1-1	TRBV27	CASSFYRGYEAFF	TGTGCCAGCAGTTTCTACAGGGGGTATGAAGCTTTCTTT
TRBD1	few	TRBJ2-7	TRBV29-1	CSVAASGTGTYEQYF	TGCAGCGTGGCTGCCTCCGGGACAGGGACCTACGAGCAGTACTTC
TRBD2	-	TRBJ2-1	TRBV28	CASSSLGRASGRATYEQFF	TGTGCCAGCAGTTCCCTAGGACGGGCTAGCGGGAGGGCGACATATGAGCAGTTCTTC
TRBD1	few	TRBJ1-1	TRBV2	CASGTGTTEAFF	TGTGCCAGCGGGACAGGGACCACTGAAGCTTTCTTT
TRBD2	few	TRBJ2-7	TRBV27	CASSTYGTRTDYEQYF	TGTGCCAGCAGTACCTACGGGACTAGAACGGACTACGAGCAGTACTTC